This note documents a single TCR beta chain sequence. The antigen is not known. A read error may produce the germline difference seen at one junction end. The data are from a study of shared clonotypes between healthy human individuals. Repertoires were generated with immunoSEQ multiplex PCR, while TCRdb's copy carries only in-frame clones and drops some. This sample has some 2,000,000 clones, with about 95% found just once. CD45RO-negative cells were positively selected for CCR7, leaving out terminally differentiated effector memory CD45RA+ cells. Study outcomes and limitations: Generation probabilities of non-shared clonotypes were lower (relative to those shared by all four donors).

Germline-derived CDR1 and CDR2 are SSHAT and FNYEAQ (reference sequence). The CDR3 is made up of 14 amino acids. The chain links TRBV7-7 to TRBJ2-7; TRBD1 aligns across 10 bases. Sequences were obtained from naive CD8+ T cells sorted from blood. The origin of this receptor is a man between 18 and 29 years old in good health. The CDR3 is CASSPGTGDFEQYF. CDR3 bases: TGTGCTAGCAGCCCCGGGACAGGGGATTTCGAGCAGTACTTC.